This T cell receptor beta chain comes out of a study of OX40 agonist ivuxolimab in advanced cancers. Regarding the research as a whole: The costimulatory receptor OX40 (CD134) was targeted by ivuxolimab, a fully human IgG2 agonistic monoclonal antibody. Intravenous ivuxolimab was administered to patients every 2 weeks at six dose levels: 0.01, 0.1, 0.3, 1.5, 3 and 10 mg/kg. Among the roughly 52 dose-escalation patients, 19 had hepatocellular carcinoma, 15 or so melanoma, 9 renal cell carcinoma and 9 head and neck cancer. In the dose-escalation cohort, approximately 80% of patients were male, and the mean age was approximately 60 years with a range of roughly 23 to 79. Patients were allowed to have had prior anti-PD-1, anti-PD-L1 or anti-CTLA-4 therapy, and roughly two fifths of the dose-escalation patients had been treated with checkpoint inhibitors. Three dose-escalation patients achieved partial responses, one with hepatocellular carcinoma and two with cutaneous melanoma. The point of sequencing TCRbeta in the periphery was to test whether ivuxolimab changed TCR sequence diversity and drove clonal T-cell expansion. The paper describes the monotherapy dose-escalation part (N of about 50 patients) of the phase I trial of ivuxolimab.

What the research found in general, with its limitations: After ivuxolimab, more expanded clones were found on average in CD8+ T cells than in CD4+ T cells. Low levels of normalized T-cell clonal expansion were also shown by some nonresponding patients. In the 0.1-3.0 mg/kg groups, partial responders were among the patients with the lowest normalized peripheral clonal expansion, particularly in CD8+ T cells. At doses of 0.1 to 3.0 mg/kg, clonal expansion of both CD4+ and CD8+ T cells in blood was seen between baseline and week 6. Antigen specificity was not determined for the clonally expanded peripheral T cells.

Patients with autoimmune disease history or receiving systemic immunosuppression were excluded from the trial. In every dose cohort, peripheral blood was drawn for TCR sequencing at baseline, cycle 4 day 1, and cycle 7 day 1. Samples were obtained from an open-label, multicenter, first-in-human phase I dose-escalation trial of ivuxolimab. Adults with locally advanced or metastatic melanoma, renal cell carcinoma, hepatocellular carcinoma or head and neck squamous cell carcinoma were enrolled in the trial. Before TCR sequencing, CD4+ T cells and CD8+ T cells were sorted from peripheral blood as separate populations. Compared with germline, V lacks 0 bases and J lacks 6 bases; bases without a gene match: 0. According to the germline V gene (reference sequence), CDR1 reads SGHNT and CDR2 reads YYREEE. The CDR3 goes from the cysteine to the phenylalanine over 15 residues. The sequence is cut down to CDR3 DNA, 45 bases in frame from base 1.

Turning to this clone: No antigen is known for it. No quality values exist for individual bases; no much larger clone is one base distant.

Genomic DNA was extracted from sorted cells for sequencing of the TCRbeta CDR3 region. The immunoSEQ Assay was used for sequencing of TCRbeta CDR3 regions. Imported from immuneACCESS, the table was reduced by TCRdb to in-frame sequences with V and J called. These copies leave out some clones; in studies compared against another copy, an unresolved V gene accounts for under half, and the cause of the remainder is not known. In all, the sample holds 15,000 or so clones, and 60% to 80% of those were seen once. The top ten hold 30% to 45% of the sample. The sample here was CD4+ or CD8+ T cells sorted from blood, taken in a trial of the OX40 agonist ivuxolimab. The sequence links TRBV5-4 to TRBJ2-1, with 13 bases matching TRBD2. The receptor's source is an adult with an advanced solid tumor such as melanoma, head and neck, liver or kidney cancer. Here the CDR3 is given as CASSLGLAGGNEQFF. The DNA is as follows: TGTGCCAGCAGCTTGGGACTAGCGGGGGGCAATGAGCAGTTCTTC.